The 14 T cell receptor beta chains below were found in one sample sequenced in a study of T cell responses to AZD1222 COVID-19 vaccine. Produced via immunoSEQ multiplex PCR; TCRdb's table is partial and in-frame only. The table lists 180,000 or so clones, 88% of them singletons. The sample in question was peripheral blood, obtained 28 days after the second AZD1222 dose. The receptors come from an adult who received the AZD1222 COVID-19 vaccine.

This rearrangement joins TRBV12-3 or TRBV12-4 to TRBJ2-2, with D unclear. Between the trimmed V and J ends, which lost 8 bases and 1 base, there was a span of 2 bases. This CDR3 has 11 residues. CDR3 loop: CASWNTGELFF. DNA of the CDR3: TGTGCCAGCTGGAACACCGGGGAGCTGTTTTTT.

J is TRBJ2-3 and V is TRBV2; D call uncertain. Germline assignment: CDR1 SNHLY and CDR2 FYNNEI. The germline V and J ends were trimmed by 0 bases and 4 bases, with 20 bases remaining between them. The CDR3 has 18 amino acids. The CDR3 bases are TGTGCCAGCAGTGAAGCGGTCGGGCTCAATCCCGCGGCAGATACGCAGTATTTT. The encoded protein is CASSEAVGLNPAADTQYF.

V is TRBV5-4 and J is TRBJ2-7; TRBD2 matches at 9 bases. The CDR3 loop spans 17 amino acids. Germline-derived CDR1 and CDR2 are SGHNT and YYREEE (reference sequence). J gave up 2 bases and V 3 bases, and 12 bases lay outside the gene matches. CDR3 sequence reads: CASSSPKGIAGAYEQYF. CDR3 DNA: TGTGCCAGCAGCTCTCCGAAAGGAATAGCGGGAGCCTACGAGCAGTACTTC.

V is TRBV3-1 (or the pseudogene TRBV3-2) and J is TRBJ2-5, with a weak D call TRBD2 (6 bases). The CDR3 totals 12 residues. CDR1 is LGHDT and CDR2 is YNNKEL in the germline V gene (reference sequence). V was cut by 3 bases and J by 5 bases, with 7 bases left in between. DNA for the CDR3: TGTGCCAGCAGCCATCGGGGGGAGACCCAGTACTTC. It encodes CASSHRGETQYF.

Only one count was recorded for this clone. The chain employs TRBV28 and TRBJ1-2, with D possibly being TRBD1 (6 bases). The CDR3 is 14 residues long. The germline gives CDR1 MDHEN, CDR2 SYDVKM. The V end was cut by 2 bases, the J end by 7 bases, with 14 bases between. The CDR3 sequence is CASSLPRPGAGYTF. The DNA of the CDR3 is TGTGCCAGCAGTTTACCCAGACCAGGGGCTGGCTACACCTTC.

The chain joins TRBV2 to TRBJ2-5; the D gene is possibly TRBD1 (6 bases). This CDR3 contains 14 residues. V was pared by 4 bases and J by 4 bases, with 13 bases between. The germline CDR1 and CDR2 sequences are SNHLY and FYNNEI. This chain's CDR3 is CASSVAGVRETQYF. The CDR3 DNA is TGTGCCAGCAGTGTGGCAGGGGTGCGAGAGACCCAGTACTTC.

The chain combines TRBV18 with TRBJ2-7, with TRBD1 identical over 9 bases. The CDR3 spans 16 residues. V was pared by 3 bases and J by 6 bases, with 12 bases of the junction left unmatched. The germline CDR1 and CDR2 sequences are KGHSH and LQKENI. CDR3 region: CASSPIPGQGASEQYF. CDR3 DNA sequence: TGTGCCAGCTCACCTATACCGGGACAGGGAGCATCCGAGCAGTACTTC.

The CDR3 loop reads CASSLIRTGETSPLHF. CDR3 bases: TGTGCCAGCAGCTTAATAAGAACAGGGGAGACTTCACCCCTCCACTTT. The J gene is TRBJ1-6, the V gene TRBV11-2; 7 nucleotides match TRBD1. Germline V lookup: CDR1 SGHAT, CDR2 FQNNGV. V gave up 2 bases and J gave up 9 bases; unmatched junction bases: 10. This CDR3 is 16 amino acids long.

The chain has TRBV3-1 (or the pseudogene TRBV3-2) and TRBJ2-1; TRBD2 matches 10 bases. Germline CDR1 is LGHDT and CDR2 is YNNKEL (reference sequence). CDR3 length: 16 amino acids. J lost 6 bases, V lost 2 bases, and 7 bases had no gene match. CDR3 sequence: CASSQSAAGGLNEQFF. In DNA, the CDR3 is TGTGCCAGCAGCCAATCCGCAGCGGGAGGGCTCAATGAGCAGTTCTTC.

V gene TRBV7-6 combines with J gene TRBJ2-1; 10 bases are a match to TRBD2. The CDR3 loop spans 17 amino acids. CDR1 SGHVS and CDR2 FNYEAQ come from the germline V gene. V trimming: 3 bases; J trimming: 6 bases; junction bases outside the gene matches: 11. CDR3: CASSFRALKREGNEQFF. The CDR3 region has the DNA TGTGCCAGCAGCTTTCGGGCCCTAAAGCGGGAGGGCAATGAGCAGTTCTTC.

The rearrangement uses TRBV2 and TRBJ1-5; the D is unclear. Trimming removed 5 bases from V and 4 bases from J, with 12 bases in between. The CDR3 has 14 residues. Germline V gene sequence: CDR1 SNHLY, CDR2 FYNNEI. This chain's CDR3 is CASSPLPGNQPQHF. The CDR3 region has the DNA TGTGCCAGCAGTCCCCTCCCCGGGAATCAGCCCCAGCATTTT. The whole variable domain, remainder taken from reference TRBV2 and TRBJ1-5, is EPEVTQTPSHQVTQMGQEVILRCVPISNHLYFYWYRQILGQKVEFLVSFYNNEISEKSEIFDDQFSVERPDGSNFTLKIRSTKLEDSAMYFCASSPLPGNQPQHFGDGTRLSIL.

V is TRBV4-2 and J is TRBJ1-4, with D unclear. V shed 2 bases and J shed 3 bases, with 16 bases lying between them. Germline V gene sequence: CDR1 LGHNA, CDR2 YNFKEQ. There are 17 residues in the CDR3. DNA of the CDR3: TGTGCCAGCAGCCAACGTCCGAGGAAGGCAGCTAATGAAAAACTGTTTTTT. Encoded protein: CASSQRPRKAANEKLFF.

This chain's CDR3 is CASRGLAGKGEGKDTQYF. DNA for the CDR3: TGTGCCAGCAGGGGACTAGCGGGAAAGGGGGAAGGAAAAGATACGCAGTATTTT. The rearrangement joins TRBV7-8 to TRBJ2-3, with 13 bases aligning to TRBD2. The CDR3 loop spans 18 amino acids. In germline, CDR1 is SGHVS, CDR2 FQNEAQ. Trimming at V came to 6 bases and at J to 5 bases, leaving 14 bases not matched to a gene. The full variable domain, its missing parts supplied by reference TRBV7-8 and TRBJ2-3, is GAGVSQSPRYKVAKRGQDVALRCDPISGHVSLFWYQQALGQGPEFLTYFQNEAQLDKSGLPSDRFFAERPEGSVSTLKIQRTQQEDSAVYLCASRGLAGKGEGKDTQYFGPGTRLTVL.

This sequence joins TRBV18 and TRBJ1-5; D uncertain. This CDR3 is built from 13 residues. Trimming took off 3 bases at V and 3 bases at J, with 6 bases between the two ends. Germline assignment: CDR1 KGHSH and CDR2 LQKENI. The CDR3: CASSPGFNQPQHF. DNA of the CDR3: TGTGCCAGCTCACCCGGGTTCAATCAGCCCCAGCATTTT.